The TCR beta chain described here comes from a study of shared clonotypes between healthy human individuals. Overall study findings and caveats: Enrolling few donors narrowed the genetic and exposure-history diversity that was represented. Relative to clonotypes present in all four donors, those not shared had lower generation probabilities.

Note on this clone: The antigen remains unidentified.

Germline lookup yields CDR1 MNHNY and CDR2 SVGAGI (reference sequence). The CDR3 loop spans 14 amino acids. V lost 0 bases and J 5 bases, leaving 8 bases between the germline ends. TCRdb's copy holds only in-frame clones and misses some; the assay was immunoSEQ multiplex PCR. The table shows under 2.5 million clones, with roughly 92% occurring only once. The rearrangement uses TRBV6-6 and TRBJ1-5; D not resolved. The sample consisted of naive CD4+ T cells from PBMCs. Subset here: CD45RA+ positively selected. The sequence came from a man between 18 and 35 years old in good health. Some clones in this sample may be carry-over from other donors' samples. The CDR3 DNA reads TGTGCCAGCAGTTACTCAAAGGCGTATCAGCCCCAGCATTTT. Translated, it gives CASSYSKAYQPQHF.